This T cell receptor beta chain is from a study of memory CD4+ T cells and cytomegalovirus serostatus. Study in general: Healthy Belgian adult donors included under ten CMV-positive and some 25 CMV-negative people.

Points on this clone: The antigen is unknown.

Overall study results and limits: The CMV-associated TCR signature appears largely within the CD4+ memory repertoire.

TCRdb keeps only in-frame clones here, not all; method: immunoSEQ multiplex PCR. The sample records tens of thousands of clones, over 75% being singletons. The CDR3 loop spans 16 amino acids. V was trimmed by 0 bases and J by 4 bases, leaving 16 bases between them. CDR1 and CDR2 (germline): GTSNPN, SVGIG (reference sequence). Single viable CD3+CD4+CD8-CD45RO+ cells were sorted as the memory CD4+ T cells. Input material: memory CD4+ T cells from blood. This TCR derives from an adult in good health and CMV-seronegative. The rearrangement joins TRBV30 to TRBJ2-4, with D perhaps matching TRBD1 (6 bases). The CDR3 loop reads CAWSVWGRGLKNIQYF. For the CDR3, the DNA is TGTGCCTGGAGTGTATGGGGGCGAGGGTTGAAAAACATTCAGTACTTC.